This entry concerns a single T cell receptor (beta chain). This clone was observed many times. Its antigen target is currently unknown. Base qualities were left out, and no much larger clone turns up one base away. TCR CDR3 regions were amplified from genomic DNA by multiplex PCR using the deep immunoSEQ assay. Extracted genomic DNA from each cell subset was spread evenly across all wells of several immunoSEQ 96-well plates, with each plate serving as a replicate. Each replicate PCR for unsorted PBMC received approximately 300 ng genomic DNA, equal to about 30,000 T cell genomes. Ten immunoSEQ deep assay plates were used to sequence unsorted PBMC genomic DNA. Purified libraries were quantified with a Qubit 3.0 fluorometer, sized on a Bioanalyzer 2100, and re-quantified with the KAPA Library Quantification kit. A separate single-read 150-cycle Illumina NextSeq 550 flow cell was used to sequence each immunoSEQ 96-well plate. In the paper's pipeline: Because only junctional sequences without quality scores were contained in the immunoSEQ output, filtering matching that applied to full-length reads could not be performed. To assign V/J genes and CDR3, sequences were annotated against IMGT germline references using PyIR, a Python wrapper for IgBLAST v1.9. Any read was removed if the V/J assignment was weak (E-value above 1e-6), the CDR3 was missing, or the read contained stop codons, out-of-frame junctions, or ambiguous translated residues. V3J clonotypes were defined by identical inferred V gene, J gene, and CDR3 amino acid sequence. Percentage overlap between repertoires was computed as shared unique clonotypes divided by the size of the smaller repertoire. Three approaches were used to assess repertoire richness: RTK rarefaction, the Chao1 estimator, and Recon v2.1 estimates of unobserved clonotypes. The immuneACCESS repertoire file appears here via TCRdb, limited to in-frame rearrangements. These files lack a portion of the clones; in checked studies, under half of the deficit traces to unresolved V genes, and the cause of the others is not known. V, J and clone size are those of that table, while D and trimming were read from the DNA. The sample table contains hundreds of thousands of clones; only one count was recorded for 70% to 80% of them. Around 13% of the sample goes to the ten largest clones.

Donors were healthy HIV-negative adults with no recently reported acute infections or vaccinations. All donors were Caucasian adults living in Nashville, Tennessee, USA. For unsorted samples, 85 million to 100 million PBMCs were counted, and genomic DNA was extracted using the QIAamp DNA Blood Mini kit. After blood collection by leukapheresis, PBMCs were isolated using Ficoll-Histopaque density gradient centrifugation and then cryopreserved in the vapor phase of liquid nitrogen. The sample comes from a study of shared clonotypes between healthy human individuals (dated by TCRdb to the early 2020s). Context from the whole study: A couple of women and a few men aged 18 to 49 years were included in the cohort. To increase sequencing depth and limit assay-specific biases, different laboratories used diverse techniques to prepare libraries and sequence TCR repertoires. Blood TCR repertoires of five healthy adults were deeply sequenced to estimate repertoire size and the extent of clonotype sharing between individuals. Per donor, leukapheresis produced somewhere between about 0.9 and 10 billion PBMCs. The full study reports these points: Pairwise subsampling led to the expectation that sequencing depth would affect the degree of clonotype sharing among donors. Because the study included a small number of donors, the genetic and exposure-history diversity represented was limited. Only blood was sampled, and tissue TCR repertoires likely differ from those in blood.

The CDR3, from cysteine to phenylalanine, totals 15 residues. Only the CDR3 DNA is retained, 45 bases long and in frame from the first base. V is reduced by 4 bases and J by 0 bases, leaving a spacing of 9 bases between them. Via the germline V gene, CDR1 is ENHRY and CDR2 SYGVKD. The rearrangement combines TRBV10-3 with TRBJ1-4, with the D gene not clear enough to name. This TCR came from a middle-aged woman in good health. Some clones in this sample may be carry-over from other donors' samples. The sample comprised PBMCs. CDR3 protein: CAISAQVTTNEKLFF. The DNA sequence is TGTGCCATCAGTGCCCAGGTGACAACTAATGAAAAACTGTTTTTT.